The entry below gives a single TCR beta chain sequence along with its context. This record comes from a study of T cell changes during pregnancy in multiple sclerosis. The CDR3 is 16 residues long. The ends lost 1 base at V and 7 bases at J; junction bases unmatched: 9. Germline V CDR1 and CDR2: MNHNS, SASEGT. TCRdb's copy holds only in-frame clones and misses some; the assay was immunoSEQ multiplex PCR. The repertoire includes 70,000 to 95,000 clones, about 93% of them detected once, and about 4.5% sits in the top ten. The sequencing used peripheral blood, collected in the first trimester of pregnancy. This receptor was identified in a female donor with multiple sclerosis, enrolled in a pregnancy study. This rearrangement joins TRBV6-1 to TRBJ2-3; the match to TRBD2 covers 9 bases. CDR3 DNA sequence: TGTGCCAGCAGTGAAGAGGGCGGGGGGGCTAGGAATACGCAGTATTTT. This sequence encodes CASSEEGGGARNTQYF.